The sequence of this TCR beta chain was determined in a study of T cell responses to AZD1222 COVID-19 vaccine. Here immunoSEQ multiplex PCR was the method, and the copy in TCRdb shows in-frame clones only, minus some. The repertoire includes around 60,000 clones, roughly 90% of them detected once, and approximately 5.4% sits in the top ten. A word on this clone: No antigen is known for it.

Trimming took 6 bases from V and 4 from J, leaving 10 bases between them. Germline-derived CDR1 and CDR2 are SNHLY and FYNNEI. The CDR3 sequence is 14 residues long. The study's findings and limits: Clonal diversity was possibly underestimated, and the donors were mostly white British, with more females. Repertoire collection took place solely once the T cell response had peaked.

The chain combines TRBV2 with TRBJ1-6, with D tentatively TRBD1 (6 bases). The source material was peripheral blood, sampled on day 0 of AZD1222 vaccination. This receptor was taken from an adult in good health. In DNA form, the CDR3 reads TGTGCCAGCAGGGCGGACAGATATAATTCACCCCTCCACTTT. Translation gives CASRADRYNSPLHF. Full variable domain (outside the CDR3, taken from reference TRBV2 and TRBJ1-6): EPEVTQTPSHQVTQMGQEVILRCVPISNHLYFYWYRQILGQKVEFLVSFYNNEISEKSEIFDDQFSVERPDGSNFTLKIRSTKLEDSAMYFCASRADRYNSPLHFGNGTRLTVT.